The rows below give T cell receptor beta chains drawn from one sample of a study of OX40 agonist ivuxolimab in advanced cancers. TCRdb's table, derived via immunoSEQ multiplex PCR, lists solely in-frame clones and lacks some. This repertoire shows almost 50,000 clones, approximately 91% found once; its top ten account for about 54%. The material was CD4+ or CD8+ T cells sorted from blood, obtained in a trial of the OX40 agonist ivuxolimab. The source is an adult with an advanced solid tumor such as melanoma, head and neck, liver or kidney cancer. Each CDR3 is given with its conserved first and last residue. The D gene is left open where the match is weak. Clone size is stated in some rows and not others, as once, few, many or a class when expanded.

>TRBD1|-|TRBV10-3|TRBJ2-7
CAISPGQGTYEQYF
TGTGCCATCAGTCCGGGACAGGGCACCTACGAGCAGTACTTC
>-|-|TRBV7-8|TRBJ2-3
CASSSGSRWGSDTDTQYF
TGTGCCAGCAGCTCGGGTTCGAGGTGGGGATCCGACACAGATACGCAGTATTTT
>TRBD1|few|TRBV5-4|TRBJ2-2
CASSAGDRVRSGELFF
TGTGCCAGCAGCGCTGGGGACAGGGTGAGGTCCGGGGAGCTGTTTTTT
>-|-|TRBV9|TRBJ2-2
CASSGRDSRSGELFF
TGTGCCAGCAGCGGGCGGGACAGCCGGTCCGGGGAGCTGTTTTTT
>-|-|TRBV6-4|TRBJ2-2
CASSDHNSAGELFF
TGTGCCAGCAGTGACCACAATTCGGCCGGGGAGCTGTTTTTT
>TRBD1|-|TRBV28|TRBJ1-1
CASSLMRDRDEAFF
TGTGCCAGCAGTTTAATGCGGGACAGGGACGAAGCTTTCTTT
>-|-|TRBV10-2|TRBJ2-7
CASSENAVSYEQYF
TGCGCCAGCAGTGAGAATGCAGTATCCTACGAGCAGTACTTC
>-|-|TRBV4-3|TRBJ2-4
CASSLEWAGAERKNIQYF
TGCGCCAGCAGCCTCGAATGGGCAGGGGCCGAAAGAAAAAACATTCAGTACTTC
>TRBD1|-|TRBV19|TRBJ2-1
CASSMTGWNEQFF
TGTGCCAGTAGTATGACAGGGTGGAATGAGCAGTTCTTC
>TRBD2|-|TRBV29-1|TRBJ2-1
CSGRERDFHNEQFF
TGCAGCGGGAGAGAGCGGGACTTTCACAATGAGCAGTTCTTC
>-|-|TRBV29-1|TRBJ2-7
CSVESGASSYEQYF
TGCAGCGTTGAATCAGGAGCTAGCTCCTACGAGCAGTACTTC
>-|once|TRBV2|TRBJ1-2
CASSETFNYGYTF
TGTGCCAGCAGTGAAACGTTTAACTATGGCTACACCTTC
>-|once|TRBV7-7|TRBJ2-1
CASSQYSTGLPNEQFF
TGTGCTAGCAGTCAATACTCAACGGGACTTCCCAATGAGCAGTTCTTC
>-|-|TRBV4-1|TRBJ1-5
CASSRLRNQPQHF
TGCGCCAGCAGCCGATTAAGGAATCAGCCCCAGCATTTT
>-|-|TRBV4-1|TRBJ2-7
CASSQQTGTNEQYF
TGCGCCAGCAGCCAACAGACAGGGACTAACGAGCAGTACTTC
>-|-|TRBV19|TRBJ1-1
CASTPTVNTEAFF
TGTGCCAGTACCCCGACAGTGAACACTGAAGCTTTCTTT
>-|-|TRBV19|TRBJ1-1
CASSNDVPTEAFF
TGTGCCAGTAGTAACGACGTACCCACTGAAGCTTTCTTT
>TRBD2|-|TRBV10-1|TRBJ2-1
CASSERASGSDEQFF
TGCGCCAGCAGTGAGAGGGCTAGCGGGAGTGATGAGCAGTTCTTC
>TRBD1|-|TRBV19|TRBJ2-7
CASSSRTGGAHEQYF
TGTGCCAGTAGCTCCCGGACAGGGGGCGCCCACGAGCAGTACTTC
>-|-|TRBV4-3|TRBJ2-2
CASSQVLSNTGELFF
TGCGCCAGCAGCCAAGTTCTTTCGAACACCGGGGAGCTGTTTTTT
>TRBD2|-|TRBV4-1|TRBJ2-7
CASSQGPFTGTSGRSAYEQYF
TGCGCCAGCAGCCAAGGGCCCTTTACCGGGACTAGCGGGAGATCGGCCTACGAGCAGTACTTC
>TRBD1|-|TRBV30|TRBJ1-5
CAWSLGQGPGEPQHF
TGTGCCTGGAGTTTAGGACAGGGGCCCGGGGAGCCCCAGCATTTT
>-|-|TRBV21-1|TRBJ1-5
CASSKVCQPQHF
TGTGCCAGCAGCAAGGTTTGTCAGCCCCAGCATTTT
>-|-|TRBV14|TRBJ2-5
CASSQWGGQETQYF
TGTGCCAGCAGCCAATGGGGTGGGCAAGAGACCCAGTACTTC
>-|-|TRBV21-1|TRBJ1-1
CASSTGKNTEAFF
TGTGCCAGCAGTACAGGGAAGAACACTGAAGCTTTCTTT
>TRBD2|once|TRBV6-5|TRBJ2-2
CASSYIAGGIGELFF
TGTGCCAGCAGTTACATAGCGGGAGGGATCGGGGAGCTGTTTTTT
>-|once|TRBV7-2|TRBJ2-1
CASSIGPGRQFF
TGTGCCAGCAGCATAGGCCCGGGGCGGCAGTTCTTC
>TRBD1|-|TRBV6-1|TRBJ2-7
CASNLDGTGGEQYF
TGTGCCAGCAACCTCGACGGGACAGGGGGCGAGCAGTACTTC
>TRBD2|-|TRBV2|TRBJ2-7
CASSEASGVREQYF
TGTGCCAGCAGTGAGGCTAGCGGGGTCCGCGAGCAGTACTTC
>TRBD1|-|TRBV7-3|TRBJ2-5
CASSSGQGADETQYF
TGTGCCAGCAGCTCCGGACAGGGGGCAGACGAGACCCAGTACTTC
>-|-|TRBV28|TRBJ2-1
CASSFTLSDREHYNEQFF
TGTGCCAGCAGTTTCACCCTGTCTGACCGGGAACACTACAATGAGCAGTTCTTC
>TRBD2|-|TRBV6-6|TRBJ2-7
CASSNLSGRPPYEQYF
TGTGCCAGCAGTAACCTTAGCGGGAGGCCCCCCTACGAGCAGTACTTC
>TRBD1|-|TRBV4-2|TRBJ1-1
CASSQVVQGVPEAFF
TGTGCCAGCAGCCAAGTTGTACAGGGGGTCCCTGAAGCTTTCTTT
>-|-|TRBV5-1|TRBJ2-2
CASSLTQPTGELFF
TGCGCCAGCAGCTTGACCCAACCAACCGGGGAGCTGTTTTTT
>TRBD1|-|TRBV11-2|TRBJ2-6
CASTRQGPSVGANVLTF
TGTGCCAGCACCAGACAGGGGCCGTCTGTCGGGGCCAACGTCCTGACTTTC
>-|-|TRBV11-2|TRBJ1-1
CASSWGHLGTEAFF
TGTGCCAGCAGCTGGGGACACCTAGGAACTGAAGCTTTCTTT
>-|-|TRBV27|TRBJ2-7
CASSGRTYEQYF
TGTGCCAGCAGTGGCCGAACCTACGAGCAGTACTTC
>-|-|TRBV4-1|TRBJ1-4
CASSQDWGEKLFF
TGCGCCAGCAGCCAAGATTGGGGTGAAAAACTGTTTTTT